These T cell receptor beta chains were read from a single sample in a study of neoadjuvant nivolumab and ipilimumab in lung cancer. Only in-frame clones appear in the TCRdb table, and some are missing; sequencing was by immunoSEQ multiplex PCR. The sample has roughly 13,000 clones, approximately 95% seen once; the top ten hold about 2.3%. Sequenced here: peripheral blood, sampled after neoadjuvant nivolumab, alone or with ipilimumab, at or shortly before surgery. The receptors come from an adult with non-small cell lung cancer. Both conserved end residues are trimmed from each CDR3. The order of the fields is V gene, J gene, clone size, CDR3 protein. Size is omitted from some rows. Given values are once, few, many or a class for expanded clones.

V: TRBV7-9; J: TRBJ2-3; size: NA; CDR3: ASSALASRTDTQY
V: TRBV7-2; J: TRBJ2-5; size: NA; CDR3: ASSLGQGVQETQY
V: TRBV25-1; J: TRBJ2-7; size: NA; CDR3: ASSNSQVYEQY
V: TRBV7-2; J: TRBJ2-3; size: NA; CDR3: ASSLVPDTQY
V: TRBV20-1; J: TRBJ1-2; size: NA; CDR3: SVQDGYT
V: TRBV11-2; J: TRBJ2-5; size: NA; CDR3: ASSQTSGMAETQY
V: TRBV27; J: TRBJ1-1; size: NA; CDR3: ASSLGGVDTEAF
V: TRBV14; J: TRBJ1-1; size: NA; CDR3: ASSKQENTEAF
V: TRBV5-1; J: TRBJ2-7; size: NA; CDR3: ASSPTRGSGSSYEQY
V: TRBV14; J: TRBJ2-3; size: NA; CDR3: ASSAGLAGGTTQY
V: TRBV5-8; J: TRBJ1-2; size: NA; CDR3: ASSFRGLDGYT
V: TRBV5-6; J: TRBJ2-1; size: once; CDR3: ASSFGLAGVGEQF
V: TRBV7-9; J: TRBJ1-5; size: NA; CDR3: ASSLGQANQPQH
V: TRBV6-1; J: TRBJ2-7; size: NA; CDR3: ASSEADSYEQY
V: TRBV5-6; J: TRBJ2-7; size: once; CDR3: ASRPMYRPYEQY
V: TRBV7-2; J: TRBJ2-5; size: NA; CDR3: ASSPRTGRPGETQY
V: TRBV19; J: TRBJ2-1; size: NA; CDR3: ASSINAAGVNNEQF
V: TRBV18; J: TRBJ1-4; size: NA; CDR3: ASSQGQGGIEKLF
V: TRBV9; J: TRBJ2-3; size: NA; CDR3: ASSTYGRDTDTQY
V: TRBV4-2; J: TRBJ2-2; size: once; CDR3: ASSPISGSPTGELF
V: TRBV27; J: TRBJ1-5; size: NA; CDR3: ASSRVQGAVSNQPQH
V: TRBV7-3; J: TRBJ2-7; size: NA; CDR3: ASSLSWGGNYEQY
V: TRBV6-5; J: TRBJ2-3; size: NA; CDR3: ASSYTRSTDTDTQY
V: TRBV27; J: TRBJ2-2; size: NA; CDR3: ASSLGSYGDTGELF
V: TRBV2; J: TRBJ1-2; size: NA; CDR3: ASEGAGLLGANYGYT
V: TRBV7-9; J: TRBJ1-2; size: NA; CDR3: ASSVGQNYGYT
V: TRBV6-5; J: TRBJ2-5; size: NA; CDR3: ASSYAPQDRETQY
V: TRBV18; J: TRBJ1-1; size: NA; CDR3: ASSPNGGNTEAF
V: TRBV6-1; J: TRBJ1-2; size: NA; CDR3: ASSGTRGVSYGYT
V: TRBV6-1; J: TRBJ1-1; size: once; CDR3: ASSDLNTEAF
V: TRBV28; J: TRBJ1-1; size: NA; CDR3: ASSLGGIWLDTEAF
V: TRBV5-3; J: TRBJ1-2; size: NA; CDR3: ARSLPAHGYT
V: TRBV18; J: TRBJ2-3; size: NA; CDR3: ASSTADTQY
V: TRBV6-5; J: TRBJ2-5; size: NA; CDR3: ASSYLTGGRETQY
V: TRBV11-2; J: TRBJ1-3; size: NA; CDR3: ASSLYGTGGWNTIY
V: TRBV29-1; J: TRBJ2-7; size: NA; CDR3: SVGDNTHEQY
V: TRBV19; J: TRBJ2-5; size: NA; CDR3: ASSKTGRPGQETQY
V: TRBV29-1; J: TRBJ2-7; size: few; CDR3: SVTRTSGSRGEQY
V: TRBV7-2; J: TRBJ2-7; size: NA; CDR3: ASSRRASGTEGEQY
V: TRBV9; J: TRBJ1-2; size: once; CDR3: ASSVGDEVSRPYGYT
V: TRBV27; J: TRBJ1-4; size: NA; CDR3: ASRSAWGLDEKLF
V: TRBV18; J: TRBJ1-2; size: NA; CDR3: ASSPGQGLVGYT
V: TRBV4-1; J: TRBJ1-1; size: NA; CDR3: ASSQEPTGGPTEAF
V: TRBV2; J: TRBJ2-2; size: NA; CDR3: ASSPGPRNTGELF
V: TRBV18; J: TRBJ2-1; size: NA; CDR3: ASSPTGGDNEQF
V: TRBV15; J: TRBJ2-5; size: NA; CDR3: ATSITGLAEETQY
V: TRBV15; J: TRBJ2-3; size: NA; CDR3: ATSRATGQGTDTQY
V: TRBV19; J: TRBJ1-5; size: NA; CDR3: ASSIMDSNQPQH
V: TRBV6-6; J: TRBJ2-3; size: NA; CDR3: ASSYSLADTDTQY
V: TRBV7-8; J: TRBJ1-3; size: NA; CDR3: ASSFSDSGNTIY
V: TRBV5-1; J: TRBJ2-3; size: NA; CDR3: ASSSQAGGSTDTQY
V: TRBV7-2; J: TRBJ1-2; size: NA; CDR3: ASSSGQGYGYT
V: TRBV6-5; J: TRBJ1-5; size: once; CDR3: ASSIMGNQPQH
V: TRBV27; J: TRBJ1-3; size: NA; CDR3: ASSPNPTSGNTIY